A selection of T cell receptor beta chains follows, all from one sample in a study of OX40 agonist ivuxolimab in advanced cancers. Profiling relied on immunoSEQ multiplex PCR, and the TCRdb table lists in-frame clones only, not all of them. The sample has more than 50,000 clones, around 86% seen once. The material was CD4+ or CD8+ T cells sorted from blood, obtained in a trial of the OX40 agonist ivuxolimab. The receptors here all came from an adult with an advanced solid tumor such as melanoma, head and neck, liver or kidney cancer. The CDR3 runs from the conserved cysteine through the conserved F or W. D genes are given only for firm matches. Rows give clone size only sometimes, using once, few, many, or a class for an expanded clone.

TRBJ2-5,TRBD2,NA,TRBV27,CASSLSPPGLAGEETQYF,TGTGCCAGCAGTTTATCCCCCCCGGGACTAGCGGGAGAAGAGACCCAGTACTTC
TRBJ2-7,TRBD2,NA,TRBV6-5,CASSYSTGRGYEQYF,TGTGCCAGCAGTTACTCGACCGGGAGGGGATACGAGCAGTACTTC
TRBJ2-2,TRBD1,NA,TRBV5-8,CASRLDRGRTGELFF,TGTGCCAGCAGACTCGACAGGGGGCGCACCGGGGAGCTGTTTTTT
TRBJ2-3,NA,NA,TRBV2,CASKTGPSTDTQYF,TGTGCCAGCAAGACAGGCCCTAGCACAGATACGCAGTATTTT
TRBJ2-1,TRBD1,NA,TRBV11-3,CASSSPGTGIYNEQFF,TGTGCCAGCAGCTCGCCAGGGACAGGGATCTACAATGAGCAGTTCTTC
TRBJ2-3,TRBD1,NA,TRBV7-9,CASSSDRGPDTQYF,TGTGCCAGCAGCTCAGACAGGGGACCAGATACGCAGTATTTT
TRBJ2-7,NA,NA,TRBV7-3,CASSVDSKSYEQYF,TGTGCCAGCAGCGTGGACAGTAAATCCTACGAGCAGTACTTC
TRBJ2-3,TRBD2,NA,TRBV30,CAWSGKVAGTDTQYF,TGTGCCTGGAGTGGGAAGGTAGCGGGGACAGATACGCAGTATTTT
TRBJ2-5,NA,NA,TRBV5-4,CASSFQYGGQETQYF,TGTGCCAGCAGCTTCCAGTACGGGGGTCAAGAGACCCAGTACTTC
TRBJ2-7,NA,NA,TRBV6-5,CASSYSFTGSSYEQYF,TGTGCCAGCAGTTACTCGTTTACAGGGAGCTCCTACGAGCAGTACTTC
TRBJ2-3,TRBD2,once,TRBV18,CASSATSGGGTDTQYF,TGTGCCAGCTCGGCGACTAGCGGGGGGGGCACAGATACGCAGTATTTT
TRBJ2-2,TRBD2,NA,TRBV11-3,CASSRTSGSKELFF,TGTGCCAGCAGTAGGACTAGCGGATCCAAGGAGCTGTTTTTT
TRBJ2-1,TRBD2,NA,TRBV7-2,CASSRSGDGINEQFF,TGTGCCAGCAGTCGTAGCGGGGATGGGATAAATGAGCAGTTCTTC
TRBJ2-7,TRBD1,NA,TRBV6-1,CASSDLEQGVYSYEQYF,TGTGCCAGCAGTGACCTAGAACAGGGGGTCTATTCCTACGAGCAGTACTTC
TRBJ2-4,NA,NA,TRBV19,CASSLGWEGAKNIQYF,TGTGCCAGTAGTCTAGGCTGGGAAGGAGCCAAAAACATTCAGTACTTC
TRBJ1-5,NA,NA,TRBV19,CASSPRQGTSGQPQHF,TGTGCCAGTAGTCCCCGGCAGGGGACCTCGGGTCAGCCCCAGCATTTT
TRBJ1-1,TRBD1,NA,TRBV5-1,CASSLDRGRGTEAFF,TGCGCCAGCAGCCTAGACAGGGGACGGGGCACTGAAGCTTTCTTT
TRBJ1-1,NA,NA,TRBV7-9,CASNRDNTEAFF,TGTGCCAGCAACCGGGACAACACTGAAGCTTTCTTT
TRBJ1-1,TRBD1,NA,TRBV4-1,CASSQRQGGEAEAFF,TGCGCCAGCAGCCAGAGACAGGGGGGAGAGGCTGAAGCTTTCTTT
TRBJ2-1,TRBD1,NA,TRBV4-1,CASSQGQGIRNEQFF,TGCGCCAGCAGCCAAGGACAGGGGATACGCAATGAGCAGTTCTTC
TRBJ1-2,NA,NA,TRBV7-8,CASTLGMSVDTYGYTF,TGTGCCAGCACCCTTGGCATGTCGGTAGATACTTATGGCTACACCTTC
TRBJ1-4,NA,NA,TRBV27,CASSLRPPTNEKLFF,TGTGCCAGCAGTTTAAGGCCCCCAACTAATGAAAAACTGTTTTTT